The rows below give T cell receptor beta chains drawn from one sample of a study of cytomegalovirus exposure and HLA in healthy donors. The assay was immunoSEQ multiplex PCR, and TCRdb's table has in-frame clones only and misses some. The sample has 55,000 to 70,000 clones, more than 70% seen once. The sequencing input was PBMCs. Receptors originate from a male donor in good health and CMV-seronegative. Each CDR3 is given without its conserved first and last residue.

V	J	CDR3
TRBV7-8	TRBJ1-5	ASSLPARSYRDSQPQH
TRBV19	TRBJ1-1	ASSIGGQGPTEAF
TRBV6-5	TRBJ2-7	ASQTRLALEQY
TRBV5-1	TRBJ1-1	ASSAAGTGVRNTEAF
TRBV4-1	TRBJ2-5	ASSQPTRGSQETQY
TRBV19	TRBJ1-1	ASSISGRGTEAF
TRBV20-1	TRBJ2-1	SATSGGRQF
TRBV2	TRBJ1-5	ASSEQVYSNQPQH
TRBV19	TRBJ1-5	ASSVQGQPQH
TRBV6-1	TRBJ2-7	ASRFREYEQY
TRBV19	TRBJ1-1	ASSGQMNTEAF
TRBV11-1	TRBJ2-5	ASSDNLGLAGTLEETQY
TRBV18	TRBJ1-4	ASSNRGEKLF
TRBV6-1	TRBJ2-1	ASSEGYRVIYNEQF
TRBV7-6	TRBJ2-7	ASSLVGTGGDEQY
TRBV4-2	-	ASSQDWDTTYEQY
TRBV29-1	TRBJ1-3	SAEAPSSGNTIY
TRBV6-5	TRBJ2-7	ASTPGLPSYEQY
TRBV29-1	TRBJ2-7	SVAGTDHYEQY
TRBV4-3	TRBJ2-7	ASSLDKGHEQY
TRBV9	TRBJ2-7	ASSEDRGEQY
TRBV7-2	TRBJ1-2	ASSLTYSGGYT
TRBV10-2	TRBJ1-5	ASSDGSHQPQH
TRBV14	TRBJ2-2	ASSQVWGVTGELF
TRBV6-6	TRBJ1-2	ASSRTGEQYYGYT
TRBV7-6	TRBJ1-5	ASSYTGYQPQH
TRBV4-3	TRBJ2-3	ASSQGVSGGADTQY
TRBV14	TRBJ2-5	ASSQPAILGGAETQY